This passage covers 8 T cell receptor beta chains from one sample sequenced in a study of CD8+ T cells in alopecia areata listed by TCRdb under 2018. To prepare the library, the immunoSEQ multiplex PCR assay was applied. For TCR sequencing, RNA was extracted from every sample and reverse transcribed into cDNA to serve as template. TCRdb mirrors the immuneACCESS table, restricted to in-frame sequences. Some clones are absent from its copies; in checked studies, under half trace to an unresolved V gene, and the reason for the others is unknown. The table for this sample lists over 100,000 clones; roughly 50% of them were counted only once. The ten largest clones take up more than 10% of the sample. Read against the paper, the sample's time point label means: 20 to 30 weeks on oral tofacitinib. The intended sense of this specimen's treatment or condition label: oral pan-JAK inhibitor, 5-10 mg twice daily.

The sequencing here drew on CD8+ T cells sorted from blood, taken at week 24, from a patient treated with tofacitinib. These receptors all come from a human donor with alopecia areata.

The chain links TRBV6-4 to TRBJ1-5; 7 nucleotides match TRBD1. The CDR3 extends over 16 amino acids. Germline lookup yields CDR1 MRHNA and CDR2 SNTAGT. The junction had 10 bases not matched to a gene; V was cut back by 6 bases and J by 2 bases. CDR3 amino acids: CASRDKQGLGNQPQHF. CDR3 DNA: TGTGCCAGCAGGGATAAACAGGGGTTGGGCAATCAGCCCCAGCATTTT.

The chain recombines TRBV7-3 with TRBJ2-3; 7 nucleotides line up with TRBD1. V gave up 5 bases and J gave up 2 bases; unmatched junction bases: 4. This CDR3 comprises 14 residues. Germline V CDR1 and CDR2: SGHTA, FQGTGA. CDR3 in DNA: TGTGCCAGCAGCCTTACAGGGGTCACAGATACGCAGTATTTT. Protein sequence: CASSLTGVTDTQYF. Variable domain in full (rest from reference TRBV7-3 and TRBJ2-3): GAGVSQTPSNKVTEKGKYVELRCDPISGHTALYWYRQSLGQGPEFLIYFQGTGAADDSGLPNDRFFAVRPEGSVSTLKIQRTERGDSAVYLCASSLTGVTDTQYFGPGTRLTVL.

J is TRBJ2-7 and V is TRBV7-8; the D is unclear. CDR1 is SGHVS, CDR2 FQNEAQ, per germline. The CDR3 is 12 residues long. The germline V and J ends were trimmed by 5 bases and 5 bases, with 10 bases remaining between them. CDR3 nucleotide sequence: TGTGCCAGCAGCCCCGGCACGCACGAGCAGTACTTC. Protein: CASSPGTHEQYF.

V gene TRBV29-1 combines with J gene TRBJ2-7, with 11 bases identical to TRBD1. CDR3 length: 14 amino acids. J lost 5 bases, V lost 6 bases, and 9 bases had no gene match. Per germline, CDR1 SQVTM and CDR2 ANQGSEA. CDR3 sequence (DNA): TGCAGCGTCGCCGGGACAGGGGGTGGCAACGAGCAGTACTTC. Its translation: CSVAGTGGGNEQYF.

This clone was detected a few times. The V gene is TRBV13, the J gene TRBJ1-2, with a possible D match to TRBD1 (5 bases). This CDR3 is built from 14 residues. Germline V gene lookup returns CDR1 PRHDT and CDR2 FYEKMQ (reference sequence). V gave up 1 base and J gave up 2 bases, with 8 bases separating them. The CDR3 loop reads CASSLDRLNYGYTF. The CDR3 nucleotides read TGTGCCAGCAGCTTAGACAGGCTGAACTATGGCTACACCTTC.

The chain carries TRBV18 and TRBJ1-3; D is unresolved. The germline V gene encodes CDR1 KGHSH and CDR2 LQKENI. CDR3 length: 16 amino acids. The V and J ends lost 2 bases and 1 base respectively, with 12 bases between them. DNA for the CDR3: TGTGCCAGCTCACCAAGGTGGCCGGGATCTGGAAACACCATATATTTT. It is translated as CASSPRWPGSGNTIYF.

This clone has a single count. The gene calls are TRBV27 and TRBJ2-7; TRBD1 or TRBD2 may be the D gene (5 bases each). The V gene's germline CDR1 is MNHEY and CDR2 SMNVEV (reference sequence). There are 15 residues in the CDR3. V was shortened by 2 bases and J by 2 bases, with 13 bases between the two germline ends. Here the CDR3 reads CASSLTGQATYEQYF. For the CDR3, the DNA is TGTGCCAGCAGTTTAACGGGGCAGGCCACCTACGAGCAGTACTTC.

The V gene is TRBV5-1, the J gene TRBJ1-2, with D tentatively TRBD1 (5 bases). The germline V and J ends were trimmed by 7 bases and 4 bases, with 11 bases remaining between them. Germline CDR1 reads SGHRS; CDR2 reads YFSETQ. This CDR3 contains 12 residues. The CDR3 sequence is CASGQGIYGYTF. The CDR3 coding sequence is TGCGCCAGCGGGCAGGGAATCTATGGCTACACCTTC.